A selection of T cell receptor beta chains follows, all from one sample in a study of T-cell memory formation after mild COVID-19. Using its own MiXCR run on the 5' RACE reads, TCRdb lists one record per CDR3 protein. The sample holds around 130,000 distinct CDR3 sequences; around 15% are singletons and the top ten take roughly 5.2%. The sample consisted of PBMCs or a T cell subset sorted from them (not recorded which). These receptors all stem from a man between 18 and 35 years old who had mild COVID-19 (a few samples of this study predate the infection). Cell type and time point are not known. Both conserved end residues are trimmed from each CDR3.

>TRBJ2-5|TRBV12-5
ASGYLEGQTQY
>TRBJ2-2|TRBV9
ASSPTVTGELF
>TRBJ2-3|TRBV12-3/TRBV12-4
ASSPPLRLAGALGTQY
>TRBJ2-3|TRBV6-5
ASSDWDRGDTQY
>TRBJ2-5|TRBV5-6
ASSFSSVTGYQETQY
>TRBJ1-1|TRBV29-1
SVEGTNGATEAF
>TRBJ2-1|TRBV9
ASTTSLGATDNEQF
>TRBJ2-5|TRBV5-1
ASSAAGSQETQY
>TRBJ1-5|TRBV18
ASSPTGQGNQPQH
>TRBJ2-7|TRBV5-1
ASSRGPYEQY
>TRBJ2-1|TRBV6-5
ASSLWTSGYYNEQF
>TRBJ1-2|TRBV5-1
ASSPLGEGSYGYT
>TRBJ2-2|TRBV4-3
ASSQESVGDLHTGELF
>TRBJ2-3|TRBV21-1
ASSPRTSGEITDTQY
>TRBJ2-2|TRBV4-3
ASSQETGLYAGELF
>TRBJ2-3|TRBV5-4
ASSLWGGVADTQY
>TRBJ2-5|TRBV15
ATSRAGAESETQY
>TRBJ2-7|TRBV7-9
ASSPDNWDYEQY
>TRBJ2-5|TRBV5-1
ASSPDRAGETQY
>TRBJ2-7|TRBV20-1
SVWQGLYYEQY
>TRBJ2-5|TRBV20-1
SALPPGLGTQY
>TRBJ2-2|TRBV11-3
ASSSDRGPNGELF
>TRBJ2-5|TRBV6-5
ASSYRRGSFQETQY
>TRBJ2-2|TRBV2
ASSDSHTGELF
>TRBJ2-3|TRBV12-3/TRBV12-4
ASTTRPSGAGDTQY
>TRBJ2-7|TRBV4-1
ASSQDPGTGAAKQY
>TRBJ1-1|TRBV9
ASSGEDYNTEAF
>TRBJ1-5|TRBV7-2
ASSSPDQPQH
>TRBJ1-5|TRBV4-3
ASSQDGWLTNQPQH
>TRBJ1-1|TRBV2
ASRTDFNTEAF
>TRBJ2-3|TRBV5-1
ASSSVGSDTQY
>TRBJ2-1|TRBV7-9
ASSALPGSGDNEQF
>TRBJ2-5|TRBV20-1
SASESRRGETQY
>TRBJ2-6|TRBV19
ASSKTASSGANVLT
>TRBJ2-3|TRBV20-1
SAPDTTDTQY
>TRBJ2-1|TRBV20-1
SASRGADDNEQF
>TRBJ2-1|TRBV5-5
ASSPGTGVHEQF
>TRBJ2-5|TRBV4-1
ASSQAQLQETQY
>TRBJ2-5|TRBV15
ATSTGTVGGWETQY
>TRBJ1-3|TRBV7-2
ASSSHRGENTIY
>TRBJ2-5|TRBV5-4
ASSGPQGPQETQY
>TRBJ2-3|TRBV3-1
ASSQTLTSTDTQY
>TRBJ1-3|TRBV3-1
ASSPTTVGNTIY
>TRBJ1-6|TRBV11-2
ASSVMGLYSPLH
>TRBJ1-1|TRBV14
ASSRALNTEAF
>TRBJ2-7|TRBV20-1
SAGTYEQY
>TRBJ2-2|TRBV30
AWIRTSGTGELF
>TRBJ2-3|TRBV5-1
ASSLSVGTDTQY